This entry concerns a single T cell receptor (beta chain). This record belongs to a study of shared clonotypes between healthy human individuals. Germline CDR1 reads GTSNPN; CDR2 reads SVGIG (reference sequence). The trim removed 1 base at V and 8 bases at J, leaving 12 bases unmatched. The CDR3 spans 17 residues. Data came from immunoSEQ multiplex PCR; TCRdb stores just in-frame clones and leaves some out. This table holds approximately 1.5 million clones, less than 99% found once. This rearrangement joins TRBV30 to TRBJ1-4; the match to TRBD1 covers 11 bases. The sequence came from a man aged 25 to 40 in good health. Sequencing input: naive CD4+ T cells sorted from blood. Indicated subset: CD45RA+ positively selected. The DNA of the CDR3 is TGTGCCTGGAGTGCGCTTGGACAGGGGGCGGATTGGGAAAAACTGTTTTTT. Translating gives CAWSALGQGADWEKLFF.